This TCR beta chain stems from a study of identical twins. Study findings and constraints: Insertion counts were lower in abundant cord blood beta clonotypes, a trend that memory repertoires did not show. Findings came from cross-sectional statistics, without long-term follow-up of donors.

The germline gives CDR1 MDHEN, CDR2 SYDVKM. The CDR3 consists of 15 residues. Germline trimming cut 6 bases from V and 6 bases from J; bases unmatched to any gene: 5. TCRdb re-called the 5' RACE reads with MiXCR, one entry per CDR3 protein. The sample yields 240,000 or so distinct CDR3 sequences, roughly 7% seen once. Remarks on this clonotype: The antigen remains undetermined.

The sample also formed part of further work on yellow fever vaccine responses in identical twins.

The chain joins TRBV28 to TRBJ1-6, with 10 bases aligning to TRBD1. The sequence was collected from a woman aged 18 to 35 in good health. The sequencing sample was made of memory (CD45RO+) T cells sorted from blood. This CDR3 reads CASRPRDRGNSPLHF. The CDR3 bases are TGTGCCAGCAGACCCCGGGACAGGGGTAATTCACCCCTCCACTTT.